Shown below are 25 T cell receptor beta chains from a single sample sequenced in a study of blood T cell repertoires in COVID-19. Clones were sequenced by immunoSEQ multiplex PCR, and TCRdb holds only the in-frame ones, with some missing. The table lists approximately 100,000 clones, 80% to 90% of them singletons, with under 20% in the top ten. Specimen: peripheral blood. These receptors were taken from a human donor with acute or convalescent COVID-19. The donor label of this sample is uncertain.

V usage is TRBV5-1 and J usage is TRBJ1-5, with TRBD1 as a possible D gene (6 bases). V was shortened by 5 bases and J by 4 bases, with 13 bases between the two germline ends. This CDR3 is 14 amino acids long. Germline assignment: CDR1 SGHRS and CDR2 YFSETQ. The CDR3 sequence is CASSTGYRNQPQHF. The CDR3 region has the DNA TGCGCCAGCAGTACAGGGTACAGAAATCAGCCCCAGCATTTT.

V and J are TRBV6-5 and TRBJ2-5; D unresolved. The V end was cut by 7 bases, the J end by 3 bases, with 15 bases between. The CDR3 extends over 14 amino acids. Germline V gene sequence: CDR1 MNHEY, CDR2 SVGAGI. In nucleotides, the CDR3 is TGTGCCAGCACCCGTTCCCGGAGTGAAGAGACCCAGTACTTC. Protein: CASTRSRSEETQYF.

V gene TRBV28 combines with J gene TRBJ2-7; 7 nucleotides match TRBD1. CDR3 length equals 12 residues. Germline V gene data show CDR1 as MDHEN and CDR2 as SYDVKM. J gave up 5 bases and V 10 bases, and 8 bases lay outside the gene matches. For the CDR3, the DNA is TGTGCCACCGATCGAGACAGGGACGAGCAGTACTTC. Translation gives CATDRDRDEQYF.

The table lists this clone with a few counts. CDR3 residues: CASSPTSGYEQYF. The CDR3 DNA reads as TGCGCCAGCAGCCCGACTAGCGGTTACGAGCAGTACTTC. This sequence joins TRBV5-1 and TRBJ2-7, with TRBD2 identical over 9 bases. The CDR3 length is 13 residues. Per the germline V gene, CDR1 is SGHRS and CDR2 is YFSETQ. V gave up 4 bases and J gave up 4 bases; unmatched junction bases: 3.

J is TRBJ1-2 and V is TRBV30; TRBD1 might be the D (5 bases). Trimming pared 0 bases from V and 3 bases from J, leaving 11 bases between. This CDR3 has 14 amino acids. Per the germline V gene, CDR1 is GTSNPN and CDR2 is SVGIG (reference sequence). The DNA for the CDR3 is TGTGCCTGGAGTGTTGGGAGGACATACTATGGCTACACCTTC. This codes for CAWSVGRTYYGYTF. The full variable domain, in which reference TRBV30 and TRBJ1-2 provide the parts outside the CDR3, is SQTIHQWPATLVQPVGSPLSLECTVEGTSNPNLYWYRQAAGRGLQLLFYSVGIGQISSEVPQNLSASRPQDRQFILSSKKLLLSDSGFYLCAWSVGRTYYGYTFGSGTRLTVV.

The V gene is TRBV12-3 or TRBV12-4, the J gene TRBJ2-1; D ambiguous. Trimming took off 3 bases at V and 8 bases at J, with 11 bases between the two ends. CDR3 length equals 13 residues. CDR3 region: CASSFELVDEQFF. Written as DNA, the CDR3 is TGTGCCAGCAGTTTTGAGCTAGTAGATGAGCAGTTCTTC.

CDR3 bases: TGTGCCAGCAGCTTAGCGGGACTAGCGGGAGGGCCGGGAGATACGCAGTATTTT. Translated: CASSLAGLAGGPGDTQYF. The chain uses TRBV7-6 and TRBJ2-3; 16 positions match TRBD2. J lost 5 bases, V lost 0 bases, and 5 bases had no gene match. The CDR3 length is 18 residues. CDR1 and CDR2 (germline): SGHVS, FNYEAQ.

This rearrangement joins TRBV4-3 to TRBJ2-1; 8 bases fit TRBD2. Germline CDR1 is LGHNA and CDR2 is YSLEER. The CDR3 is 16 amino acids. J was trimmed by 1 base and V by 5 bases; bases with no gene match: 7. This CDR3 reads CASSDSGTASYNEQFF. As DNA, the CDR3 is TGCGCCAGCAGCGATAGCGGGACTGCATCCTACAATGAGCAGTTCTTC.

This clone was counted once. V usage is TRBV27 and J usage is TRBJ2-1, with 8 bases lining up with TRBD2. Germline CDR1 reads MNHEY; CDR2 reads SMNVEV (reference sequence). V shed 2 bases, J shed 7 bases, and the junction held 7 bases outside the gene matches. CDR3 length: 15 amino acids. For the CDR3, the DNA is TGTGCCAGCAGTTTAGATGCCGGGAGGGGTAATGAGCAGTTCTTC. Translating it yields CASSLDAGRGNEQFF.

Turning to this clone: Other DNA sequences within the sample encode an identical CDR3. The V and J genes are TRBV6-5 and TRBJ1-5; D is ambiguous. Germline V gene data show CDR1 as MNHEY and CDR2 as SVGAGI. The CDR3 sequence is 12 residues long. V gave up 8 bases and J gave up 1 base, with 6 bases separating them. The CDR3 coding sequence is TGTGCCAGCCGGAGGAGCAATCAGCCCCAGCATTTT. Translated: CASRRSNQPQHF.

In this sample, this clone turned up once. The chain employs TRBV7-9 and TRBJ2-7, with D possibly matching TRBD1 (5 bases). Trimming stripped 6 bases from V and 5 bases from J, with 20 bases between. Germline lookup yields CDR1 SEHNR and CDR2 FQNEAQ (reference sequence). The length of the CDR3 is 15 residues. The CDR3 region has the DNA TGTGCCAGCAGTCATTACCCGGACATCCTCCACGAGCAGTACTTC. It translates to CASSHYPDILHEQYF.

This clone was picked up a small number of times. V is TRBV11-3 and J is TRBJ2-2, with TRBD1 as a possible D gene (6 bases). Germline CDR1 SGHNT, CDR2 YENEEA. The CDR3 contains 16 residues. The V end was cut by 6 bases, the J end by 2 bases, with 16 bases between. For the CDR3, the DNA is TGTGCCAGCAGTCAAGGGGCACAGGGAAACACCGGGGAGCTGTTTTTT. Its translation: CASSQGAQGNTGELFF.

This chain connects TRBV4-2 to TRBJ1-5; the D is unclear. Trimming removed 1 base at V and 0 bases at J, with 10 bases between. Germline V gene lookup returns CDR1 LGHNA and CDR2 YNFKEQ. The CDR3 spans 16 residues. DNA of the CDR3: TGTGCCAGCAGCCAAGCCCTCGGGTATAGCAATCAGCCCCAGCATTTT. It specifies CASSQALGYSNQPQHF.

The DNA for the CDR3 is TGTGCCAGCATCGGCAGGGGGCGATCTTCCATTGGTTTGTCAGCTTTCTTT. It encodes CASIGRGRSSIGLSAFF. The chain is built from TRBV2 and TRBJ1-1; 8 nucleotides align to TRBD1. V lost 7 bases and J lost 10; bases outside the gene matches: 23. The CDR3 extends over 17 amino acids. Germline CDR1 SNHLY, CDR2 FYNNEI. Drawing the rest from reference TRBV2 and TRBJ1-1, the complete variable domain is EPEVTQTPSHQVTQMGQEVILRCVPISNHLYFYWYRQILGQKVEFLVSFYNNEISEKSEIFDDQFSVERPDGSNFTLKIRSTKLEDSAMYFCASIGRGRSSIGLSAFFGQGTRLTVV.

The J gene is TRBJ1-2, the V gene TRBV29-1; no clear D gene. The CDR3 consists of 13 residues. Germline assignment: CDR1 SQVTM and CDR2 ANQGSEA. V was pared by 7 bases and J by 4 bases, with 16 bases between. Here the CDR3 reads CSAAVSGFYGYTF. CDR3 DNA: TGCAGCGCCGCCGTGAGCGGCTTCTATGGCTACACCTTC.

The chain is built from TRBV28 and TRBJ1-2; maybe TRBD1 (6 bases). The CDR3 sequence is 14 residues long. In germline, CDR1 is MDHEN, CDR2 SYDVKM. With 1 base removed from V and 2 bases from J, the gap between germline ends came to 8 bases. Written as DNA, the CDR3 is TGTGCCAGCAGTTTATACGGGACAAACTATGGCTACACCTTC. Residues: CASSLYGTNYGYTF.

This chain joins TRBV28 and TRBJ1-4, with D unclear. V lost 6 bases, J lost 4 bases, and 3 bases lay in between. The germline V gene encodes CDR1 MDHEN and CDR2 SYDVKM. This CDR3 has 11 amino acids. DNA for the CDR3: TGTGCCAGCAGCGTTAATGAAAAACTGTTTTTT. Its translation: CASSVNEKLFF.

The J gene is TRBJ1-6, the V gene TRBV11-2; TRBD1 matches at 8 bases. The ends lost 5 bases at V and 9 bases at J; junction bases unmatched: 6. Germline V lookup: CDR1 SGHAT, CDR2 FQNNGV. CDR3 size: 14 residues. For the CDR3, the DNA is TGTGCCAGCAGCACCGACAGGGGAAGTTCACCCCTCCACTTT. It yields the protein CASSTDRGSSPLHF.

V and J are TRBV19 and TRBJ2-1; 7 positions agree with TRBD2. CDR1 is LNHDA and CDR2 is SQIVND in the germline V gene (reference sequence). V gave up 0 bases and J gave up 1 base; unmatched junction bases: 3. The CDR3 covers 16 residues. As DNA, the CDR3 is TGTGCCAGTAGTATAGATTCGGGAGGTTCCTACAATGAGCAGTTCTTC. This gives the protein CASSIDSGGSYNEQFF. Supplemented by reference TRBV19 and TRBJ2-1, the full variable domain reads DGGITQSPKYLFRKEGQNVTLSCEQNLNHDAMYWYRQDPGQGLRLIYYSQIVNDFQKGDIAEGYSVSREKKESFPLTVTSAQKNPTAFYLCASSIDSGGSYNEQFFGPGTRLTVL.

V gene TRBV3-1 (or the pseudogene TRBV3-2) combines with J gene TRBJ2-7; TRBD2 aligns across 8 bases. The CDR3 is 14 residues long. Per the germline V gene, CDR1 is LGHDT and CDR2 is YNNKEL (reference sequence). V was pared by 4 bases and J by 5 bases, with 7 bases of the junction left unmatched. The CDR3 reads CASSLGTSDDEQYF. The CDR3 DNA reads as TGTGCCAGCAGCCTCGGGACTAGTGACGACGAGCAGTACTTC.

The gene calls are TRBV6-6 and TRBJ2-3; 13 nucleotides agree with TRBD2. The CDR3 length is 16 residues. The trim removed 4 bases at V and 3 bases at J, leaving 4 bases unmatched. The germline gives CDR1 MNHNY, CDR2 SVGAGI (reference sequence). CDR3 sequence: CASSLATSGGTDTQYF. CDR3 DNA sequence: TGTGCCAGCAGTTTAGCGACTAGCGGGGGGACAGATACGCAGTATTTT.

This rearrangement joins TRBV6-1 to TRBJ1-1; no reliable D call. Germline V lookup: CDR1 MNHNS, CDR2 SASEGT. The CDR3 covers 13 residues. V was clipped by 1 base and J by 7 bases, with 10 bases between them. DNA of the CDR3: TGTGCCAGCAGTGAAGTGGGAGAGAGTGAAGCTTTCTTT. This translates into CASSEVGESEAFF.

The V call is TRBV19, the J call TRBJ2-7, with D unclear. Germline CDR1 LNHDA, CDR2 SQIVND (reference sequence). Trimming took 6 bases from V and 6 from J, leaving 21 bases between them. The CDR3 consists of 15 residues. The CDR3 coding sequence is TGTGCCAGTAGACCTTGGCACAGTCCAACCCTCGAGCAGTACTTC. Protein sequence: CASRPWHSPTLEQYF.

Here the CDR3 DNA reads TGTGCCAGCAGCCCAGGGACTAGCGGGAGCACAGATACGCAGTATTTT. Translation gives CASSPGTSGSTDTQYF. The J gene is TRBJ2-3, the V gene TRBV9; 12 bases align to TRBD2. CDR1 and CDR2 (germline): SGDLS, YYNGEE. J was trimmed by 0 bases and V by 4 bases; bases with no gene match: 3. The CDR3 loop spans 16 amino acids.

This clone was counted once. The chain couples TRBV7-2 to TRBJ2-3, with a possible D match to TRBD1 (6 bases). The CDR3 has 15 residues. Looked up from germline, CDR1 is SGHTA and CDR2 is FQGNSA. Deletions cut 2 bases from V and 2 bases from J, with 11 bases between. CDR3 DNA sequence: TGTGCCAGCAGCTTATCAAGACAGGACACAGATACGCAGTATTTT. As protein: CASSLSRQDTDTQYF.